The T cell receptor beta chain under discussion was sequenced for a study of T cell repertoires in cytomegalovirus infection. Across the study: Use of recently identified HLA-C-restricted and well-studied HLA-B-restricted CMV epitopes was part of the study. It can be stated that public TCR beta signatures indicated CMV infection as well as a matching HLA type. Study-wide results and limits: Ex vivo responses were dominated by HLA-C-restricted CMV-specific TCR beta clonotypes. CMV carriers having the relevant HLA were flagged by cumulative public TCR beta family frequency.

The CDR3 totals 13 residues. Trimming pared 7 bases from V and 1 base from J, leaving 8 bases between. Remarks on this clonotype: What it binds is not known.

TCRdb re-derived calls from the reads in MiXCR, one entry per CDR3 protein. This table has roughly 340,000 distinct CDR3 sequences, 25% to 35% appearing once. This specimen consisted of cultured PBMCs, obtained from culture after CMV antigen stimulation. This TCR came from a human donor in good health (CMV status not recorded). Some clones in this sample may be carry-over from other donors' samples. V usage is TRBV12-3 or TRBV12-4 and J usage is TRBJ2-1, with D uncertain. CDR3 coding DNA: TGTGCCAGCACGTGGGGATCCTACAATGAGCAGTTCTTC. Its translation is CASTWGSYNEQFF.